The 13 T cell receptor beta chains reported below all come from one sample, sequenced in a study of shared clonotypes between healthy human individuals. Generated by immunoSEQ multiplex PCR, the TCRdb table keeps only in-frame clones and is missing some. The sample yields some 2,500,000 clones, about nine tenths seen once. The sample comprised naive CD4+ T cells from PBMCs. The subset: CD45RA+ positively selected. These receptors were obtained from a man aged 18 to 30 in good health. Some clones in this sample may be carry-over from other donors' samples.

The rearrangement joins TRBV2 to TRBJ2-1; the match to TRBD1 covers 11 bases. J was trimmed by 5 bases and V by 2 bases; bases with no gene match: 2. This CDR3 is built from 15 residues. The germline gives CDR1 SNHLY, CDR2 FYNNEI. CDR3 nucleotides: TGTGCCAGCAGTGAATGGACAGGGGGCCACAATGAGCAGTTCTTC. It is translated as CASSEWTGGHNEQFF.

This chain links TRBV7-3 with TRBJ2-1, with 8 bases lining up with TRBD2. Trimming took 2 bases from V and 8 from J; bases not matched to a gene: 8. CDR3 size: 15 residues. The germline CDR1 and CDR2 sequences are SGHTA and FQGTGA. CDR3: CASSLHGGRSDEQFF. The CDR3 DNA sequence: TGTGCCAGCAGCTTACACGGCGGGAGGAGCGATGAGCAGTTCTTC.

The chain's CDR3 is CASSEIPWTGGYSGELFF. The CDR3 DNA reads as TGTGCCAGCAGCGAGATACCGTGGACAGGGGGCTATTCCGGGGAGCTGTTTTTT. The chain uses TRBV28 and TRBJ2-2, with 11 bases identical to TRBD1. The CDR3 is 18 amino acids. Trimming took 6 bases from V and 6 from J; bases not matched to a gene: 15. The V gene's germline CDR1 is MDHEN and CDR2 SYDVKM.

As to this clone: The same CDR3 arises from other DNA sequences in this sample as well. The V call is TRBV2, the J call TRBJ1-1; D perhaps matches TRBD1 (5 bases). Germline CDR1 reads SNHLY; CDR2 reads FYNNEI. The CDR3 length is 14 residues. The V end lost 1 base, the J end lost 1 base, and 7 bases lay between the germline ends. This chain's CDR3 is CASSEGGANTEAFF. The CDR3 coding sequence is TGTGCCAGCAGTGAAGGGGGCGCGAACACTGAAGCTTTCTTT.

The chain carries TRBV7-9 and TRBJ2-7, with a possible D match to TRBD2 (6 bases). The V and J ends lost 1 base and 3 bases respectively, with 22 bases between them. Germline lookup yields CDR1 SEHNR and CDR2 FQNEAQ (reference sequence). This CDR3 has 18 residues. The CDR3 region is CASSLGARGASDRYEQYF. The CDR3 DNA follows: TGTGCCAGCAGCTTAGGGGCGCGTGGAGCTAGCGACCGCTACGAGCAGTACTTC.

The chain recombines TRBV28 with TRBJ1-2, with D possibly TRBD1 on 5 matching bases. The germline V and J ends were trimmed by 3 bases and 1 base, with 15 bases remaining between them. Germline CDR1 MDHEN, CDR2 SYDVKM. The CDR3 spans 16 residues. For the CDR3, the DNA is TGTGCCAGCAGTTTCCCCCGGACACTTCTTAACTATGGCTACACCTTC. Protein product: CASSFPRTLLNYGYTF.

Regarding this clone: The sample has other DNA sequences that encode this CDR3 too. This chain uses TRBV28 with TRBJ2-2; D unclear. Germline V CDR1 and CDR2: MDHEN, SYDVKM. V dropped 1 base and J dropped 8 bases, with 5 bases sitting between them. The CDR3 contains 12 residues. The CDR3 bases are TGTGCCAGCAGTTTATTATCTGGGGAGCTGTTTTTT. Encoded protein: CASSLLSGELFF.

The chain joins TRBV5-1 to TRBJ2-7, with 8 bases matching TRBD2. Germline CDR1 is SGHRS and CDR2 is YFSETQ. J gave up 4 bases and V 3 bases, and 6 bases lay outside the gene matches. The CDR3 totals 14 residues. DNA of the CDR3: TGCGCCAGCAGCTCCTTAGCGGGGCCTTACGAGCAGTACTTC. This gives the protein CASSSLAGPYEQYF.

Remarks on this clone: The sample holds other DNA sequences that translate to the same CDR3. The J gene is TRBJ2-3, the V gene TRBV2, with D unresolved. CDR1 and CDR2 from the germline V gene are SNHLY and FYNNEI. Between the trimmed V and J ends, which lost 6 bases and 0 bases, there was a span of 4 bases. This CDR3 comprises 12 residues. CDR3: CASRRSTDTQYF. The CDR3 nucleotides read TGTGCCAGCAGGCGGAGCACAGATACGCAGTATTTT.

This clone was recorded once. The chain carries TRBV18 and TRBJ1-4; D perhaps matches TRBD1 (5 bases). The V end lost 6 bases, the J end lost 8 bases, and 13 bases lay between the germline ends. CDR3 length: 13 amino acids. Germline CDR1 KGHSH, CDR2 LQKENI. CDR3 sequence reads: CASSVGGTEKLFF. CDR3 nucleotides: TGTGCCAGCTCGGTGGGGGGGACCGAAAAACTGTTTTTT.

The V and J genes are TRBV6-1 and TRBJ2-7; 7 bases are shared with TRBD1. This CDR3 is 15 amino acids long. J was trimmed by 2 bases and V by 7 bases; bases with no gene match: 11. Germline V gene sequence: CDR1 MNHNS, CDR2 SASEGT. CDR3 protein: CASNPVPGQPYEQYF. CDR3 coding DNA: TGTGCCAGCAACCCTGTACCGGGACAGCCCTACGAGCAGTACTTC.

The CDR3 DNA follows: TGTGCCAGCAGTGAGACGTCCCTTCCGCGGCAGGGGTACTTC. Its protein product is CASSETSLPRQGYF. This chain links TRBV6-1 with TRBJ2-7, with a tentative D call TRBD1 (5 bases). Germline V gene sequence: CDR1 MNHNS, CDR2 SASEGT. The V end lost 3 bases, the J end lost 12 bases, and 21 bases lay between the germline ends. This CDR3 contains 14 residues.

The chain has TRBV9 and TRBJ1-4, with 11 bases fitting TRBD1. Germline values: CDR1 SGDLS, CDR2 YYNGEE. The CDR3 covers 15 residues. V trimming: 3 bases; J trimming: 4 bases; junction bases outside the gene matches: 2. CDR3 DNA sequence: TGTGCCAGCAGCGGGACAGGGGGCATTAATGAAAAACTGTTTTTT. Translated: CASSGTGGINEKLFF. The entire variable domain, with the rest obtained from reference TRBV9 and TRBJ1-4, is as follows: DSGVTQTPKHLITATGQRVTLRCSPRSGDLSVYWYQQSLDQGLQFLIQYYNGEERAKGNILERFSAQQFPDLHSELNLSSLELGDSALYFCASSGTGGINEKLFFGSGTQLSVL.